This TCR beta chain was profiled in a study of cytomegalovirus exposure and HLA in healthy donors. Between the trimmed V and J ends, which lost 2 bases and 6 bases, there was a span of 13 bases. Germline-derived CDR1 and CDR2 are MNHEY and SVGAGI. The CDR3 spans 14 residues. PCR was performed using 60 Vbeta and 13 Jbeta primers. Sequenced by immunoSEQ multiplex PCR; TCRdb stores in-frame clones only, minus some. Altogether about 220,000 clones are present, approximately 80% being singletons, with the ten largest covering roughly 0.66%. The clonotype originates from a boy under 10 years old in good health and CMV-seronegative. The rearrangement uses TRBV6-5 and TRBJ1-2, with D possibly matching TRBD1 (5 bases). The sequenced sample was PBMCs. The CDR3 sequence is CASSYTGGGDGYTF. CDR3 bases: TGTGCCAGCAGTTACACGGGGGGGGGAGATGGCTACACCTTC.